This entry lists 25 T cell receptor beta chains sequenced from one sample in a study of post-analysis software for immune sequencing data. General study points: Comparison of patients with controls showed five TRBV segments more frequent in patients, TRBV5-6, TRBV5-1 and TRBV20-1 among them.

Incorporated into the TCR beta cDNA libraries were unique molecular identifiers, which served to reduce PCR and sequencing biases. MiXCR was run by TCRdb on the PCR reads, yielding one entry per CDR3 protein. The repertoire holds more than 500,000 distinct CDR3 sequences, roughly 34% seen once, with 4.5% to 7.5% in the top ten. Their specific antigens are unknown. Input material: blood. These receptors originate from a girl aged 2 to 17 with multiple sclerosis.

The J gene is TRBJ2-4, the V gene TRBV9; no definite D call. From germline, CDR1 is SGDLS and CDR2 YYNGEE. V lost 0 bases to trimming and J lost 9 bases, with 13 bases between them. This CDR3 is 14 amino acids long. CDR3 coding DNA: TGTGCCAGCAGCGTAGAGCCCCGGAGCGCCATTCAGTACTTC. Its protein product is CASSVEPRSAIQYF.

This clonotype was detected only a few times. V gene TRBV6-1 combines with J gene TRBJ2-5; no definite D call. The CDR3 covers 14 residues. Trimming removed 8 bases from V and 2 bases from J, with 15 bases in between. The germline V gene encodes CDR1 MNHNS and CDR2 SASEGT. CDR3 DNA sequence: TGTGCCAGCTCATGGGCGCAGAAGCAAGAGACCCAGTACTTC. As protein: CASSWAQKQETQYF.

The chain links TRBV6-5 to TRBJ1-2; perhaps TRBD1 as D (5 bases). The CDR3 runs to 16 residues. V lost 7 bases to trimming and J lost 2 bases, with 20 bases between them. Germline values: CDR1 MNHEY, CDR2 SVGAGI. CDR3 DNA sequence: TGTGCCAGCAATCCAACAACAGGAACGGGGAACTATGGCTACACCTTC. Its protein is CASNPTTGTGNYGYTF.

The V call is TRBV20-1, the J call TRBJ2-7, with D perhaps given as TRBD1 or TRBD2 (5 bases each). The J call is doubtful: the DNA matches TRBJ2-5 better. Germline V gene sequence: CDR1 DFQATT, CDR2 SNEGSKA (reference sequence). This CDR3 is built from 15 residues. As DNA, the CDR3 is TGCAGTGCTACAGGTTTAGGGACCCTTCTAGAGACCCAGTACTTC. Its protein is CSATGLGTLLETQYF.

The chain employs TRBV20-1 and TRBJ2-5; D is uncertain. Germline CDR1 is DFQATT and CDR2 is SNEGSKA (reference sequence). V was trimmed by 3 bases and J by 11 bases, leaving 25 bases between them. This CDR3 contains 15 residues. The CDR3 spells CSASPSRTGANEQYF. CDR3 bases: TGCAGTGCTAGCCCCTCGCGTACGGGTGCGAATGAGCAGTACTTC.

The chain uses TRBV5-6 and TRBJ1-1, with D maybe TRBD1 (5 bases). This CDR3 comprises 13 residues. V was pared by 3 bases and J by 4 bases, with 10 bases between. The V gene's germline CDR1 is SGHDT and CDR2 YYEEEE. The CDR3 DNA follows: TGTGCCAGCAGCTCTGGGGCGAGCACTGAAGCTTTCTTT. Residues: CASSSGASTEAFF. Based on the CDR3 plus reference TRBV5-6 and TRBJ1-1, the full variable domain is DAGVTQSPTHLIKTRGQQVTLRCSPKSGHDTVSWYQQALGQGPQFIFQYYEEEERQRGNFPDRFSGHQFPNYSSELNVNALLLGDSALYLCASSSGASTEAFFGQGTRLTVV.

This clonotype was observed a few times. This chain links TRBV27 with TRBJ2-5; TRBD2 aligns across 8 bases. Trimming at V came to 4 bases and at J to 2 bases, leaving 3 bases not matched to a gene. From germline, CDR1 is MNHEY and CDR2 SMNVEV (reference sequence). The CDR3 is 14 residues long. The CDR3 sequence: CASSYGGEQETQYF. The CDR3 DNA is TGTGCCAGCAGTTACGGGGGGGAGCAAGAGACCCAGTACTTC.

For this clonotype: Sequence at one end of the junction differs from germline and may be a read error. This rearrangement joins TRBV20-1 to TRBJ2-7; D call uncertain. The CDR3 contains 12 residues. CDR1 and CDR2 (germline): DFQATT, SNEGSKA (reference sequence). Here the CDR3 reads CSANGRRYGQYF. CDR3 bases: TGCAGTGCTAATGGACGGAGATACGGGCAGTACTTC.

The sample holds a few counts of this clonotype. The chain recombines TRBV12-3 or TRBV12-4 with TRBJ2-6; TRBD2 agrees at 8 bases. Trimming took 3 bases from V and 4 from J; bases not matched to a gene: 8. The CDR3 spans 17 residues. CDR3 in DNA: TGTGCCAGCAGTTTTCCCAGCGGGGGTGCCGGGGCCAACGTCCTGACTTTC. Protein product: CASSFPSGGAGANVLTF.

The chain joins TRBV6-4 to TRBJ2-7; TRBD2 agrees at 13 bases. CDR1 and CDR2 from the germline V gene are MRHNA and SNTAGT. V shed 6 bases and J 6 bases; nucleotides not matched to a gene: 2. The CDR3 is 13 amino acids. Written as DNA, the CDR3 is TGTGCCAGCAGCCGACTAGCGGGAGGCGAGCAGTACTTC. Amino acids: CASSRLAGGEQYF.

This clonotype turned up a few times. The chain's CDR3 is CASSSPGQASYNEQFF. CDR3 nucleotides: TGCGCCAGCAGCTCCCCGGGACAGGCCTCCTACAATGAGCAGTTCTTC. This rearrangement joins TRBV5-1 to TRBJ2-1, with 8 bases matching TRBD1. The J segment lost 0 bases and the V segment lost 3 bases, leaving 5 bases of the junction unmatched. Germline CDR1 SGHRS, CDR2 YFSETQ. The CDR3 extends over 16 amino acids. The entire variable domain, with the rest obtained from reference TRBV5-1 and TRBJ2-1, is as follows: KAGVTQTPRYLIKTRGQQVTLSCSPISGHRSVSWYQQTPGQGLQFLFEYFSETQRNKGNFPGRFSGRQFSNSRSEMNVSTLELGDSALYLCASSSPGQASYNEQFFGPGTRLTVL.

The gene calls are TRBV7-3 and TRBJ1-1; D may be TRBD1 (6 bases). CDR1 is SGHTA, CDR2 FQGTGA, per germline. The CDR3 covers 17 residues. V was cut by 1 base and J by 4 bases, with 19 bases left in between. The CDR3 bases are TGTGCCAGCAGCTTAAGAGGAGTGGGTCAGGGGAGCACTGAAGCTTTCTTT. Protein: CASSLRGVGQGSTEAFF.

The V and J genes are TRBV27 and TRBJ2-7; TRBD2 aligns across 10 bases. Trimming took 5 bases from V and 3 from J; bases not matched to a gene: 4. The CDR3 runs 14 residues. The germline CDR1 and CDR2 sequences are MNHEY and SMNVEV (reference sequence). The CDR3 region has the DNA TGTGCCAGCAGTGCTAGCGGGGGAGGCTACGAGCAGTACTTC. Protein sequence: CASSASGGGYEQYF.

The gene calls are TRBV7-2 and TRBJ2-1; 10 bases agree with TRBD2. This CDR3 has 14 residues. V trimming: 8 bases; J trimming: 3 bases; junction bases outside the gene matches: 4. Per the germline V gene, CDR1 is SGHTA and CDR2 is FQGNSA. The CDR3 sequence: CASRLAGVYNEQFF. CDR3 in DNA: TGTGCCAGCCGGCTAGCGGGGGTCTACAATGAGCAGTTCTTC.

V usage is TRBV29-1 and J usage is TRBJ2-1, with D perhaps matching TRBD2 (7 bases). V was shortened by 7 bases and J by 13 bases, with 26 bases between the two germline ends. Germline V gene sequence: CDR1 SQVTM, CDR2 ANQGSEA. The CDR3 runs 14 residues. CDR3 region: CSGGAVNMRETQFF. CDR3 nucleotide sequence: TGCAGCGGGGGGGCAGTCAACATGCGGGAGACCCAGTTCTTC.

V is TRBV7-2 and J is TRBJ2-4; 13 bases map to TRBD2. The junction had 12 bases not matched to a gene; V was cut back by 2 bases and J by 2 bases. The CDR3 has 20 amino acids. Germline assignment: CDR1 SGHTA and CDR2 FQGNSA. The chain's CDR3 is CASSLSPTSGGAGTKNIQYF. CDR3 DNA sequence: TGTGCCAGCAGCTTATCCCCAACTAGCGGGGGGGCCGGGACCAAAAACATTCAGTACTTC.

The sample holds a few counts of this clonotype. This chain connects TRBV10-1 to TRBJ2-3; TRBD2 might be the D (5 bases). Looked up from germline, CDR1 is WNHNN and CDR2 is SYGVQD (reference sequence). V lost 4 bases and J 0 bases, leaving 17 bases between the germline ends. The CDR3 has 17 amino acids. The CDR3 sequence is CASSASPGTISTDTQYF. The DNA for the CDR3 is TGCGCCAGCAGTGCGAGCCCGGGAACAATTAGCACAGATACGCAGTATTTT.

In its sample, this clonotype was seen a few times. J is TRBJ2-7 and V is TRBV29-1; D is unresolved. The CDR3 spans 12 residues. CDR1 is SQVTM, CDR2 ANQGSEA, per germline. Between the trimmed V and J ends, which lost 4 bases and 0 bases, there was a span of 7 bases. CDR3 sequence: CSVVGSSYEQYF. CDR3 bases: TGCAGCGTTGTTGGCAGCTCCTACGAGCAGTACTTC.

This clonotype was seen a few times. The rearrangement links TRBV12-3 or TRBV12-4 to TRBJ1-5; 7 positions agree with TRBD1. With V trimmed by 7 bases and J by 5 bases, 11 bases remained unmatched. The CDR3 extends over 15 amino acids. The CDR3 loop is CASILGSTGDQPQHF. CDR3 sequence (DNA): TGTGCCAGCATCCTGGGGTCTACAGGGGATCAGCCCCAGCATTTT.

This sequence joins TRBV20-1 and TRBJ2-5; no reliable D call. CDR1 is DFQATT, CDR2 SNEGSKA, per germline (reference sequence). V was trimmed by 2 bases and J by 2 bases, leaving 6 bases between them. CDR3 size: 12 residues. CDR3 sequence (DNA): TGCAGTGCTAGAATGCCTCAAGAGACCCAGTACTTC. Its protein product is CSARMPQETQYF.

This clonotype was counted only a few times. The chain is built from TRBV4-1 and TRBJ2-5; 7 bases match TRBD1. J gave up 5 bases and V 6 bases, and 9 bases lay outside the gene matches. CDR3 length equals 14 residues. CDR1 and CDR2 (germline): MGHRA, YSYEKL. CDR3: CASRSLTGQETQYF. The CDR3, as DNA: TGCGCCAGCAGAAGTTTGACAGGGCAGGAGACCCAGTACTTC.

The V call is TRBV6-6, the J call TRBJ2-7; weak D call: TRBD1 (5 bases). CDR1 is MNHNY and CDR2 is SVGAGI in the germline V gene (reference sequence). The V gene lost 2 bases and the J gene lost 2 bases, with 7 bases spanning the gap. This CDR3 has 13 residues. As DNA, the CDR3 is TGTGCCAGCAGTTACAGGGGCACCTACGAGCAGTACTTC. This codes for CASSYRGTYEQYF.

This chain links TRBV2 with TRBJ2-2, with 13 positions matching TRBD2. Germline loops: CDR1 SNHLY, CDR2 FYNNEI. The trim removed 4 bases at V and 6 bases at J, leaving 11 bases unmatched. The CDR3 spans 18 residues. CDR3 region: CASSVLPGLAGVPGELFF. In nucleotides, the CDR3 is TGTGCCAGCAGTGTACTCCCCGGACTAGCGGGGGTTCCCGGGGAGCTGTTTTTT. Together with reference TRBV2 and TRBJ2-2, the CDR3 gives the full variable domain: EPEVTQTPSHQVTQMGQEVILRCVPISNHLYFYWYRQILGQKVEFLVSFYNNEISEKSEIFDDQFSVERPDGSNFTLKIRSTKLEDSAMYFCASSVLPGLAGVPGELFFGEGSRLTVL.

This sequence joins TRBV20-1 and TRBJ2-7; TRBD1 matches 7 bases. Germline V gene lookup returns CDR1 DFQATT and CDR2 SNEGSKA (reference sequence). The CDR3 sequence is 13 residues long. Trimming removed 3 bases from V and 9 bases from J; junction bases left unmatched: 11. CDR3: CSARQPGQAGQYF. The CDR3 nucleotides read TGCAGTGCTAGGCAGCCCGGACAGGCAGGGCAGTACTTC.

This clonotype occurred many times. The chain recombines TRBV12-3 or TRBV12-4 with TRBJ2-7; D unresolved. The CDR3 consists of 11 residues. Trimming cost V 5 bases and J 5 bases, with 7 bases left between them. The CDR3 loop reads CASSPLDEQYF. The CDR3 DNA reads TGTGCCAGCAGTCCCCTGGACGAGCAGTACTTC.